The 29 T cell receptor beta chains below all came from one sample that was sequenced in a study of blood T cell repertoires in COVID-19. The data were produced by immunoSEQ multiplex PCR, yet TCRdb's version contains in-frame clones alone and is incomplete. The table lists roughly 52,000 clones, about 87% of them singletons. Sequenced material: peripheral blood. These receptors came from a man in his fifties with acute or convalescent COVID-19.

V is TRBV29-1 and J is TRBJ1-2; D is undetermined. CDR1 is SQVTM, CDR2 ANQGSEA, per germline. V was pared by 7 bases and J by 6 bases, with 9 bases between. The CDR3 sequence is 10 residues long. For the CDR3, the DNA is TGCAGCGCGGAAGACAATGGCTACACCTTC. Amino acid sequence: CSAEDNGYTF.

The rearrangement links TRBV2 to TRBJ2-3, with D possibly matching TRBD2 (6 bases). CDR1 is SNHLY, CDR2 FYNNEI, per germline. V was pared by 6 bases and J by 3 bases, with 16 bases between. The CDR3 loop spans 15 amino acids. The CDR3 region is CASRRLAEGTDTQYF. CDR3 nucleotides: TGTGCCAGCAGGAGACTTGCGGAGGGGACAGATACGCAGTATTTT.

This sequence joins TRBV14 and TRBJ1-3, with TRBD1 as a possible D gene (5 bases). The CDR3 has 16 residues. CDR1 is SGHDN and CDR2 is FVKESK in the germline V gene. Trimming stripped 4 bases from V and 0 bases from J, with 13 bases between. CDR3 residues: CASSRQLTNSGNTIYF. For the CDR3, the DNA is TGTGCCAGCAGCCGACAGCTAACCAACTCTGGAAACACCATATATTTT.

The chain couples TRBV6-6 to TRBJ1-4, with D maybe TRBD1 (6 bases). The CDR3 contains 11 residues. In germline, CDR1 is MNHNY, CDR2 SVGAGI (reference sequence). Trimming stripped 8 bases from V and 5 bases from J, with 6 bases between. CDR3 residues: CASQGNEKLFF. DNA of the CDR3: TGTGCCAGCCAGGGGAATGAAAAACTGTTTTTT.

DNA for the CDR3: TGTGCCAGCACCATCAGTCTAGCTTACGAGCAGTACTTC. Translation: CASTISLAYEQYF. The chain has TRBV28 and TRBJ2-7, with D perhaps TRBD2 (5 bases). This CDR3 spans 13 amino acids. Trimming left V 7 bases short and J 4 bases short, with 14 bases between. CDR1 and CDR2 (germline): MDHEN, SYDVKM.

With regard to this clone: Additional DNA sequences in this sample encode the identical CDR3. The chain uses TRBV20-1 and TRBJ2-7, with D maybe TRBD2 (5 bases). V dropped 3 bases and J dropped 7 bases, with 10 bases sitting between them. CDR3 length: 11 amino acids. Germline V lookup: CDR1 DFQATT, CDR2 SNEGSKA (reference sequence). CDR3 sequence (DNA): TGCAGTGCTAGGTCGGGGTTTGAGCAGTACTTC. This encodes CSARSGFEQYF.

The genes are TRBV3-1 (or the pseudogene TRBV3-2) and TRBJ2-7; weak D call: TRBD2 (7 bases). Germline V gives CDR1 LGHDT, CDR2 YNNKEL (reference sequence). V was shortened by 7 bases and J by 0 bases, with 13 bases between the two germline ends. The CDR3 loop spans 14 amino acids. CDR3 nucleotide sequence: TGTGCCAGCAAGAGGGGAGGGGGCTCCTACGAGCAGTACTTC. Translating gives CASKRGGGSYEQYF.

The chain couples TRBV24-1 to TRBJ2-1; 9 bases are a match to TRBD2. Per the germline V gene, CDR1 is KGHDR and CDR2 is SFDVKD. The J segment lost 10 bases and the V segment lost 3 bases, leaving 12 bases of the junction unmatched. CDR3 size: 16 residues. Here the CDR3 DNA reads TGTGCCACCAGTGATCCGGTAGCGGGAGCTGGGGACGAGCAGTTCTTC. It codes for CATSDPVAGAGDEQFF.

The chain employs TRBV11-3 and TRBJ2-2, with TRBD1 matching over 7 bases. The CDR3 has 15 amino acids. Trimming took 5 bases from V and 4 from J; bases not matched to a gene: 7. The V gene's germline CDR1 is SGHNT and CDR2 YENEEA. The CDR3 sequence is CASSPPTGLTGELFF. CDR3 nucleotide sequence: TGTGCCAGCAGCCCGCCGACAGGGCTCACCGGGGAGCTGTTTTTT.

The chain carries TRBV2 and TRBJ1-2; TRBD1 matches at 10 bases. The CDR3 loop spans 14 amino acids. Germline values: CDR1 SNHLY, CDR2 FYNNEI. V shed 6 bases and J 6 bases; nucleotides not matched to a gene: 7. The CDR3 reads CASREDRGRNGYTF. Here the CDR3 DNA reads TGTGCCAGCAGAGAGGACAGGGGGAGGAATGGCTACACCTTC.

The chain links TRBV29-1 to TRBJ1-1; a possible D gene is TRBD1 (6 bases). The CDR3 consists of 12 residues. Germline-derived CDR1 and CDR2 are SQVTM and ANQGSEA. V lost 4 bases to trimming and J lost 3 bases, with 9 bases between them. The CDR3 region has the DNA TGCAGCGTTGCGACAGGTCACACTGAAGCTTTCTTT. Protein: CSVATGHTEAFF.

The rearrangement uses TRBV6-5 and TRBJ2-1, with D possibly being TRBD2 (5 bases). V lost 2 bases and J lost 7, with 6 bases in between. This CDR3 spans 12 amino acids. Per germline, CDR1 MNHEY and CDR2 SVGAGI. The CDR3 sequence: CASSYEGNEQFF. CDR3 in DNA: TGTGCCAGCAGTTACGAGGGTAATGAGCAGTTCTTC.

The rearrangement uses TRBV7-9 and TRBJ1-3; TRBD1 matches 8 bases. Germline CDR1 SEHNR, CDR2 FQNEAQ (reference sequence). The CDR3 spans 17 residues. Trimming cost V 5 bases and J 6 bases; bases outside gene matches: 15. The CDR3 reads CASSHSPGTGYENTIYF. CDR3 nucleotide sequence: TGTGCCAGCAGCCATAGTCCCGGGACAGGATACGAAAACACCATATATTTT. Using reference TRBV7-9 and TRBJ1-3 for the parts outside the CDR3, the full variable domain is DTGVSQNPRHKITKRGQNVTFRCDPISEHNRLYWYRQTLGQGPEFLTYFQNEAQLEKSRLLSDRFSAERPKGSFSTLEIQRTEQGDSAMYLCASSHSPGTGYENTIYFGEGSWLTVV.

This sequence joins TRBV24-1 and TRBJ2-5; D call uncertain. CDR3 length: 15 residues. V was shortened by 2 bases and J by 9 bases, with 18 bases between the two germline ends. CDR1 KGHDR and CDR2 SFDVKD come from the germline V gene. Written as DNA, the CDR3 is TGTGCCACCAGTGATTCCGGTAACCGAGACCGGGCCCAGTACTTC. Its translation is CATSDSGNRDRAQYF.

The rearrangement joins TRBV5-1 to TRBJ2-1; D gene unclear. Per the germline V gene, CDR1 is SGHRS and CDR2 is YFSETQ. Between the trimmed V and J ends, which lost 1 base and 0 bases, there was a span of 5 bases. The CDR3 sequence is 14 residues long. The CDR3 DNA reads TGCGCCAGCAGCTTGAGGAGCTCCTACAATGAGCAGTTCTTC. Translation gives CASSLRSSYNEQFF.

This chain joins TRBV7-5 and TRBJ1-1. TRBV7-5 is marked as a pseudogene. This CDR3 is 16 amino acids long. CDR3 nucleotides: TGTGCCAGAAGCCAGGGGAGGGTTCGAGCCCGGACTGAAGCTTTCTTT. Translated: CARSQGRVRARTEAFF.

The rearrangement joins TRBV3-1 (or the pseudogene TRBV3-2) to TRBJ2-4; maybe TRBD2 (6 bases). Germline CDR1 is LGHDT and CDR2 is YNNKEL (reference sequence). This CDR3 is built from 13 residues. The V end lost 4 bases, the J end lost 7 bases, and 11 bases lay between the germline ends. CDR3 loop: CASSPTAGNIQYF. CDR3 sequence (DNA): TGTGCCAGCAGCCCGACAGCGGGTAACATTCAGTACTTC.

CDR3 amino acids: CAWSGRAYGYTF. Written as DNA, the CDR3 is TGTGCCTGGAGTGGTAGAGCTTATGGCTACACCTTC. The chain employs TRBV30 and TRBJ1-2, with no clear D. In germline, CDR1 is GTSNPN, CDR2 SVGIG (reference sequence). There are 12 residues in the CDR3. V was pared by 1 base and J by 5 bases, with 8 bases between. Complete variable domain (other parts from reference TRBV30 and TRBJ1-2): SQTIHQWPATLVQPVGSPLSLECTVEGTSNPNLYWYRQAAGRGLQLLFYSVGIGQISSEVPQNLSASRPQDRQFILSSKKLLLSDSGFYLCAWSGRAYGYTFGSGTRLTVV.

The rearrangement joins TRBV5-4 to TRBJ1-1; the match to TRBD1 covers 8 bases. This CDR3 spans 12 amino acids. Per the germline V gene, CDR1 is SGHNT and CDR2 is YYREEE (reference sequence). V lost 4 bases to trimming and J lost 5 bases; unmatched junction nucleotides: 1. The CDR3 region is CASSTGGTEAFF. CDR3 coding DNA: TGTGCCAGCAGCACAGGGGGGACTGAAGCTTTCTTT.

The chain is built from TRBV6-5 and TRBJ2-7; possible D gene TRBD1, 5 bases. Trimming left V 6 bases short and J 5 bases short, with 17 bases between. From germline, CDR1 is MNHEY and CDR2 SVGAGI. The length of the CDR3 is 14 residues. The CDR3 here is CASRLDSGRDEQYF. Here the CDR3 DNA reads TGTGCCAGCAGACTTGACAGTGGCAGGGACGAGCAGTACTTC.

The rearrangement uses TRBV9 and TRBJ1-4; tentatively, D is TRBD1 (6 bases). The V gene's germline CDR1 is SGDLS and CDR2 YYNGEE. Deletions cut 0 bases from V and 5 bases from J, with 14 bases between. The CDR3 sequence is 16 residues long. CDR3 protein: CASSVEGGGQNEKLFF. CDR3 DNA: TGTGCCAGCAGCGTAGAAGGAGGAGGACAGAATGAAAAACTGTTTTTT.

This chain links TRBV9 with TRBJ1-3; D ambiguous. Germline CDR1 SGDLS, CDR2 YYNGEE. Trimming took off 0 bases at V and 0 bases at J, with 10 bases between the two ends. The CDR3 length is 16 residues. CDR3 loop: CASSVESGDSGNTIYF. CDR3 coding DNA: TGTGCCAGCAGCGTAGAATCAGGCGACTCTGGAAACACCATATATTTT.

The V gene is TRBV11-1, the J gene TRBJ2-5; a weak D match, TRBD1 (6 bases). The CDR3 consists of 14 residues. Germline CDR1 and CDR2: SGHAT and FQDESV (reference sequence). The V end lost 5 bases, the J end lost 7 bases, and 17 bases lay between the germline ends. The CDR3 reads CASSPAHRVRTQYF. The CDR3 coding sequence is TGTGCCAGCAGCCCCGCCCACAGGGTCAGGACCCAGTACTTC.

In DNA, the CDR3 is TGTGCCTGGAGTTCGGACAGCCTCTCTGGAAACACCATATATTTT. The encoded protein is CAWSSDSLSGNTIYF. The chain links TRBV30 to TRBJ1-3, with a tentative D call TRBD1 (6 bases). There are 15 residues in the CDR3. Trimming cost V 2 bases and J 0 bases, with 11 bases left between them. Germline V gene lookup returns CDR1 GTSNPN and CDR2 SVGIG (reference sequence).

The chain couples TRBV4-1 to TRBJ2-3; TRBD2 matches at 7 bases. The CDR3 is 17 residues long. Germline-derived CDR1 and CDR2 are MGHRA and YSYEKL. V was pared by 1 base and J by 0 bases, with 7 bases of the junction left unmatched. CDR3 protein: CASSQGVAGTSTDTQYF. The CDR3, as DNA: TGCGCCAGCAGCCAAGGGGTAGCGGGTACTAGCACAGATACGCAGTATTTT.

The chain uses TRBV6-5 and TRBJ1-2, with D perhaps TRBD1 (6 bases). The CDR3 totals 15 residues. Trimming removed 0 bases from V and 1 base from J, with 9 bases in between. Germline assignment: CDR1 MNHEY and CDR2 SVGAGI. The CDR3 reads CASSYSGAGNYGYTF. In nucleotides, the CDR3 is TGTGCCAGCAGTTACTCGGGGGCCGGTAACTATGGCTACACCTTC.

The chain uses TRBV5-1 and TRBJ1-1; 7 bases align to TRBD1. The CDR3 covers 14 residues. The ends lost 4 bases at V and 8 bases at J; junction bases unmatched: 11. CDR1 and CDR2 (germline): SGHRS, YFSETQ. The CDR3 loop is CASSPGQVDQEAFF. CDR3 nucleotides: TGCGCCAGCAGCCCCGGACAGGTCGATCAAGAAGCTTTCTTT.

Only a few counts were recorded for this clone. J is TRBJ2-7 and V is TRBV5-6, with 7 bases fitting TRBD2. Germline V CDR1 and CDR2: SGHDT, YYEEEE. The CDR3 is 14 amino acids. V dropped 3 bases and J dropped 3; count of bases not matched to a gene: 6. CDR3 protein: CASSSGLGSYEQYF. The CDR3, as DNA: TGTGCCAGCAGCTCTGGACTAGGTAGCTACGAGCAGTACTTC.

This clone was picked up one time. This sequence joins TRBV18 and TRBJ2-1, with D perhaps matching TRBD1 (6 bases). The CDR3 runs 15 residues. Germline lookup yields CDR1 KGHSH and CDR2 LQKENI. Trimming removed 8 bases from V and 8 bases from J, with 22 bases in between. Written as DNA, the CDR3 is TGTGCCAGCACCCGCAGACAGGTACCTATGGATGAGCAGTTCTTC. It yields the protein CASTRRQVPMDEQFF.